This is a list of T cell receptor beta chains from one sample in a study of human T cells and chemical hapten exposure. MiXCR, run by TCRdb on the RACE reads, gives a single entry per CDR3 protein. The repertoire holds some 400,000 distinct CDR3 sequences, with 5% to 6.5% as singletons. This specimen consisted of whole blood, obtained in connection with sensitization to the hapten diphenylcyclopropenone (DPC). Receptors originate from a woman in her 50s with alopecia areata. Some clones in this sample may be carry-over from other donors' samples. Both conserved end residues are part of each CDR3. D genes are given only for firm matches. Clone size is stated in some rows and not others, as once, few, many or a class when expanded.

v_call,clone_size,j_call,d_call,cdr3_aa,cdr3_nt
TRBV7-3,-,TRBJ2-3,-,CASSLSQGDTQYF,TGTGCCAGCAGCTTAAGTCAAGGTGATACGCAGTATTTT
TRBV12-3/TRBV12-4,-,TRBJ1-1,-,CASSLGPPSAFF,TGTGCCAGCAGTTTGGGGCCGCCTAGTGCTTTCTTT
TRBV2,-,TRBJ2-2,TRBD1,CASSATGSSTGELFF,TGTGCCAGCAGTGCGACAGGGTCGAGCACCGGGGAGCTGTTTTTT
TRBV25-1,-,TRBJ1-6,-,CASRETGSNSPLHF,TGTGCCAGCAGGGAAACCGGGAGTAATTCACCCCTCCACTTT
TRBV18,few,TRBJ1-4,TRBD1,CASSFGYTGDEKLFF,TGTGCCAGCTCCTTTGGCTATACAGGGGACGAAAAACTGTTTTTT
TRBV29-1,many,TRBJ1-1,-,CSGSLEDTEAFF,TGCAGCGGATCCCTTGAGGACACTGAAGCTTTCTTT
TRBV11-2,-,TRBJ2-5,-,CASSLDLRYKSETQYF,TGTGCCAGCAGCTTAGATCTTCGTTACAAGTCAGAGACCCAGTACTTC
TRBV5-1,many,TRBJ2-2,-,CASSWTDTGELFF,TGCGCCAGCAGCTGGACGGACACCGGGGAGCTGTTTTTT
TRBV10-3,many,TRBJ2-5,TRBD2,CAISESTSGQETQYF,TGTGCCATCAGTGAGTCGACTAGCGGTCAAGAGACCCAGTACTTC
TRBV12-3/TRBV12-4,-,TRBJ1-2,-,CASSPVRGRGYTF,TGTGCCAGCAGCCCGGTAAGGGGTCGAGGCTACACCTTC
TRBV6-2/TRBV6-3,many,TRBJ1-6,-,CASSLGDWRDSPLHF,TGTGCCAGCAGCCTGGGGGATTGGCGAGATTCACCCCTCCACTTT
TRBV5-4,few,TRBJ2-1,-,CASSPEEGIGNEQFF,TGTGCCAGCAGCCCCGAGGAAGGGATCGGCAATGAGCAGTTCTTC
TRBV29-1,many,TRBJ1-3,TRBD1,CSVAGQGDFSGNTIYF,TGCAGCGTCGCCGGACAGGGGGATTTCTCTGGAAACACCATATATTTT
TRBV6-2/TRBV6-3,many,TRBJ1-1,-,CASSYGGLLNTEAFF,TGTGCCAGCAGTTACGGGGGACTGCTGAACACTGAAGCTTTCTTT
TRBV6-5,few,TRBJ1-3,-,CASSYRQDSGNTIYF,TGTGCCAGCAGTTACCGACAGGATAGCGGAAACACCATATATTTT
TRBV6-2/TRBV6-3,many,TRBJ2-7,TRBD1,CASSGGQLYEQYF,TGTGCCAGCAGTGGGGGACAGCTCTACGAGCAGTACTTC
TRBV13,-,TRBJ1-1,-,CASRPFSEQNTDAFF,TGTGCCAGCCGACCTTTTTCGGAGCAGAACACTGATGCTTTCTTT
TRBV7-2,few,TRBJ1-1,-,CASSSTGGGGTEAFF,TGTGCCAGCAGCTCCACAGGTGGGGGGGGCACTGAAGCTTTCTTT
TRBV5-1,few,TRBJ1-3,TRBD1,CASTGGGYGNTIYF,TGCGCCAGCACGGGAGGGGGCTATGGAAACACCATATATTTT
TRBV20-1,-,TRBJ2-7,TRBD2,CSANLREGLGGEQYF,TGCAGTGCTAATCTAAGGGAGGGACTAGGAGGCGAGCAGTACTTC
TRBV9,-,TRBJ2-3,TRBD2,CASSRAGEVDTQYF,TGTGCCAGCTCCAGAGCGGGGGAGGTAGATACGCAGTATTTT
TRBV30,many,TRBJ2-1,TRBD2,CAWSPSGRDEQFF,TGTGCCTGGAGTCCCAGCGGGAGGGATGAGCAGTTCTTC
TRBV28,many,TRBJ2-6,TRBD1,CATNRDRVNVLTF,TGTGCCACGAATCGGGACAGGGTCAACGTCCTGACTTTC
TRBV3-1,many,TRBJ2-7,TRBD1,CASSQSTGNEQYF,TGTGCCAGCAGCCAGTCGACAGGGAACGAGCAGTACTTC
TRBV7-9,-,TRBJ1-5,-,CASSPLEGGNQPQHF,TGTGCCAGCAGCCCGCTTGAGGGCGGAAATCAGCCCCAGCATTTT
TRBV28,few,TRBJ2-3,-,CASSLPQTSDTQYF,TGTGCCAGCAGTTTACCCCAGACCTCAGATACGCAGTATTTT
TRBV27,many,TRBJ2-1,-,CASSRQESLEQFF,TGTGCCAGCAGCCGACAGGAGTCGCTTGAGCAGTTCTTC
TRBV15,few,TRBJ2-1,-,CATSRERWTYNEQFF,TGTGCCACCAGCAGAGAACGGTGGACCTACAATGAGCAGTTCTTC
TRBV5-6,few,TRBJ2-7,TRBD1,CASSLGLPTGTTDF,TGTGCCAGCAGCTTGGGCCTGCCGACAGGGACGACCGACTTC
TRBV28,many,TRBJ1-5,-,CACRAKLNQPQHF,TGTGCCTGCCGGGCCAAACTAAATCAGCCCCAGCATTTT
TRBV29-1,many,TRBJ1-1,-,CSVEDLGRAEAFF,TGCAGCGTTGAAGATCTAGGTCGGGCTGAAGCTTTCTTT
TRBV29-1,many,TRBJ2-1,-,CSVEDLSSGGNEQFF,TGCAGCGTTGAAGATCTCAGTTCCGGGGGCAATGAGCAGTTCTTC
TRBV7-9,few,TRBJ1-1,TRBD1,CASSPAPGQGDTEAFF,TGTGCCAGCAGCCCCGCGCCCGGACAGGGCGACACTGAAGCTTTCTTT
TRBV6-1,many,TRBJ2-7,-,CASSEEDREGWEQYF,TGTGCCAGCAGTGAGGAGGACAGGGAGGGCTGGGAGCAGTACTTC
TRBV7-2,-,TRBJ2-1,TRBD2,CASSPTGAGGAEQFF,TGTGCCAGCAGCCCAACAGGGGCGGGAGGGGCTGAGCAGTTCTTC
TRBV6-6,-,TRBJ1-1,TRBD1,CASRRGTGGTEAFF,TGTGCCAGCAGACGCGGGACAGGGGGCACTGAAGCTTTCTTT
TRBV3-1,many,TRBJ1-2,TRBD1,CASSQAPGGSDGYTF,TGTGCCAGCAGCCAAGCCCCAGGGGGCAGCGATGGCTACACCTTC